The T cell receptor beta chain described here comes from a study of tumor and adjacent non-tumor tissue in lung cancer. Turning to the study itself: The patients, around 11 men and five or six women, were about 31 to 85 with stage I to III disease.

RNA was extracted from bulk tissue without any cell sorting. Distant lung tissue was collected more than 3 cm away from the tumor edge. Chemotherapy-naive patients with new lung cancer underwent thoracic surgery in China, August–late 2014. The V gene's germline CDR1 is SGHAT and CDR2 FQNNGV. The CDR3 loop spans 15 amino acids. The library came from three nested PCR rounds adapted from ARM-PCR protocols. MiXCR, applied by TCRdb to the multiplex PCR reads, yields one record per CDR3 protein. Of about 90,000 distinct CDR3 sequences listed, 76% are singletons. Comments on this clonotype: A read error may produce the germline difference seen at one junction end.

The TCR was taken from a woman aged 50 to 60 with non-small cell lung cancer. The V and J genes are TRBV11-2 and TRBJ2-3, with D possibly called TRBD1 or TRBD2 (5 bases each). Sequenced: distant non-tumor lung tissue. The CDR3 reads CASSLGPPGDHTQHF. Here the CDR3 DNA reads TGTGCCAGCAGCTTAGGACCCCCTGGGGACCATACGCAACATTTT.